The rows below give T cell receptor beta chains drawn from one sample of a study of blood T cell repertoires in COVID-19. Sequencing used immunoSEQ multiplex PCR; TCRdb keeps in-frame clones, though not all of them. The table lists about 200,000 clones, just over 85% of them singletons. The sequenced material came from peripheral blood. The receptors shown here come from a man older than 75 with acute or convalescent COVID-19. Both conserved end residues are part of each CDR3. D genes are given only for firm matches. Size tells how often a clone was seen (once, few, many) or the class of an expanded clone, and some rows leave it out.

TRBD1 TRBJ2-2 TRBV4-3 NA 15 TGCGCCAGCAGCCGGGACAGGGGGAACACCGGGGAGCTGTTTTTT CASSRDRGNTGELFF
TRBD2 TRBJ2-3 TRBV25-1 NA 14 TGTGCCAGCAGGGGGCTAGCGGGCACAGATACGCAGTATTTT CASRGLAGTDTQYF
NA TRBJ2-3 TRBV7-9 NA 15 TGTGCCAGCAGCACCCCCGGGAGTGGAACAGATACGCAGTATTTT CASSTPGSGTDTQYF
TRBD1 TRBJ1-3 TRBV19 NA 17 TGTGCCAGTAGTATAGGGGACAGCCTTTTCTCTGGAAACACCATATATTTT CASSIGDSLFSGNTIYF
NA TRBJ2-3 TRBV15 NA 15 TGTGCCACCAGCAGGGAGGGAGGATCCACAGATACGCAGTATTTT CATSREGGSTDTQYF
TRBD1 TRBJ1-2 TRBV7-8 few 13 TGTGCCAGCAGTCCGACAGGGATCTATGGCTACACCTTC CASSPTGIYGYTF
NA TRBJ1-2 TRBV25-1 NA 13 TGTGCCAGCAGTGAATGGGCGGGATATGGCTACACCTTC CASSEWAGYGYTF
NA TRBJ1-1 TRBV7-2 few 13 TGTGCCAGCAGCTTTACAGGGTCGGCTGAAGCTTTCTTT CASSFTGSAEAFF
NA TRBJ1-5 TRBV10-3 NA 13 TGTGCCATCAGACCCTCTTCGGGTCAGCCCCAGCATTTT CAIRPSSGQPQHF
NA TRBJ1-1 TRBV7-9 NA 16 TGTGCCAGCAGCTTAATGGCCGGGACGGCAGGGGATGAAGCTTTCTTT CASSLMAGTAGDEAFF
TRBD1 TRBJ2-5 TRBV11-2 NA 14 TGTGCCAGCAGCGAACAGGGGGCCCAAGAGACCCAGTACTTC CASSEQGAQETQYF
NA TRBJ2-5 TRBV5-1 NA 16 TGCGCCAGCAGCTTGGCCGTGGGAGGCCACCAAGAGACCCAGTACTTC CASSLAVGGHQETQYF
NA TRBJ1-1 TRBV28 once 13 TGTGCCAGCAGTTTGTACAGGAACACTGAAGCTTTCTTT CASSLYRNTEAFF
TRBD1 TRBJ2-7 TRBV5-1 NA 15 TGCGCCAGCAGCTTGGAGGACAGGGGGCGGGACGAGCAGTACTTC CASSLEDRGRDEQYF
TRBD1 TRBJ1-1 TRBV6-2/TRBV6-3 NA 15 TGTGCCAGCAGTTCCCAGGGGGCCCTGCTCACTGAAGCTTTCTTT CASSSQGALLTEAFF
NA TRBJ2-7 TRBV7-6 NA 16 TGTGCCAGCAGCTTAGGTCAAAAGGGGGGGAACTACGAGCAGTACTTC CASSLGQKGGNYEQYF
NA TRBJ2-3 TRBV5-1 NA 12 TGCGCCAGCAGCCCCTCCACAGATACGCAGTATTTT CASSPSTDTQYF
TRBD1 TRBJ1-3 TRBV5-1 once 17 TGCGCCAGCAGCCCATCGGGACAGGCAAGATCTGGAAACACCATATATTTT CASSPSGQARSGNTIYF
NA TRBJ2-3 TRBV7-2 NA 16 TGTGCCAGCAGCTTAAACTATTTGGCTATCACAGATACGCAGTATTTT CASSLNYLAITDTQYF
NA TRBJ2-7 TRBV2 few 15 TGTGCCAGCAGTGGCAGTTTGTGGAGCTCCTACGAGCAGTACTTC CASSGSLWSSYEQYF
TRBD1 TRBJ2-7 TRBV15 NA 14 TGTGCCACCAGCAGAGAGGGGACAGGGTACGAGCAGTACTTC CATSREGTGYEQYF
NA TRBJ2-2 TRBV24-1 NA 16 TGTGCCACCAGTGATTTGCACAGGGCGGGCACCGGGGAGCTGTTTTTT CATSDLHRAGTGELFF
NA TRBJ2-7 TRBV7-2 NA 14 TGTGCCAGCAGCTTAGCGTACGGGACCTACGAGCAGTACTTC CASSLAYGTYEQYF
NA TRBJ2-7 TRBV3-1/TRBV3-2 NA 15 TGTGCCAGCAGCCAGGGCGGCACTAGCTCCTACGAGCAGTACTTC CASSQGGTSSYEQYF
NA TRBJ1-1 TRBV12-3/TRBV12-4 once 13 TGTGCCAGCAGCATGACAGGTCCCCCTGAAGCTTTCTTT CASSMTGPPEAFF
NA TRBJ1-1 TRBV7-3 NA 13 TGTGCCAGCAGCTCCGGGGGGGCCACTGAAGCTTTCTTT CASSSGGATEAFF
TRBD2 TRBJ2-7 TRBV5-4 NA 15 TGTGCCAGCAGCTTGTTAGCGGGAGAGACCGACGAGCAGTACTTC CASSLLAGETDEQYF
NA TRBJ2-1 TRBV3-1/TRBV3-2 NA 16 TGTGCCAGCAGCCAATCCGGAAAGGGGCCGTACAATGAGCAGTTCTTC CASSQSGKGPYNEQFF
TRBD2 TRBJ2-2 TRBV3-1/TRBV3-2 NA 17 TGTGCCAGCAGCCAATCAGCGGGAGGACCGAACACCGGGGAGCTGTTTTTT CASSQSAGGPNTGELFF
TRBD1 TRBJ2-6 TRBV19 once 17 TGTGCCAGTAAGGGACAGGGTTTGATCTCTGGGGCCAACGTCCTGACTTTC CASKGQGLISGANVLTF
NA TRBJ2-6 TRBV6-5 NA 13 TGTGCCAGTCGACAGTCTGGGGCCAACGTCCTGACTTTC CASRQSGANVLTF
TRBD2 TRBJ2-1 TRBV10-3 NA 16 TGTGCCATCAGTGAGTTAGCGGGACTGACTGGGGGTGAGCAGTTCTTC CAISELAGLTGGEQFF